This passage covers 14 T cell receptor beta chains from one sample sequenced in a study of blood T cell repertoires in COVID-19. Assay used: immunoSEQ multiplex PCR; TCRdb lists only in-frame clones, some missing. The sample has roughly 54,000 clones, around nine tenths seen once; the top ten hold 3% to 5%. What was sequenced was peripheral blood. The source is a man aged 50-60 years with acute or convalescent COVID-19.

The rearrangement uses TRBV7-9 and TRBJ1-1; D unclear. This CDR3 has 14 residues. Per germline, CDR1 SEHNR and CDR2 FQNEAQ (reference sequence). V gave up 1 base and J gave up 4 bases, with 10 bases separating them. This CDR3 is CASSLDRWSTEAFF. DNA for the CDR3: TGTGCCAGCAGCTTAGATCGCTGGAGCACTGAAGCTTTCTTT.

This chain connects TRBV19 to TRBJ2-1, with TRBD2 matching 11 bases. Germline CDR1 LNHDA, CDR2 SQIVND (reference sequence). The V segment lost 10 bases and the J segment 1 base; nucleotides outside the gene matches: 9. The CDR3 has 16 residues. The CDR3 protein is CATTIAGGLSYNEQFF. CDR3 bases: TGTGCCACGACTATAGCGGGAGGGCTTTCCTACAATGAGCAGTTCTTC.

The table lists this clone with a few counts. The chain joins TRBV19 to TRBJ1-5; 8 bases match TRBD1. The CDR3 spans 17 residues. The V gene end was trimmed by 2 bases and the J gene end by 2 bases; junction bases not matched to a gene: 8. Germline V gives CDR1 LNHDA, CDR2 SQIVND (reference sequence). CDR3 in DNA: TGTGCCAGTAGTATACTGGTCGGACAGGGCGGCAATCAGCCCCAGCATTTT. It encodes CASSILVGQGGNQPQHF. Drawing the rest from reference TRBV19 and TRBJ1-5, the complete variable domain is DGGITQSPKYLFRKEGQNVTLSCEQNLNHDAMYWYRQDPGQGLRLIYYSQIVNDFQKGDIAEGYSVSREKKESFPLTVTSAQKNPTAFYLCASSILVGQGGNQPQHFGDGTRLSIL.

The chain has TRBV5-4 and TRBJ2-7, with 11 bases matching TRBD2. V trimming: 10 bases; J trimming: 3 bases; junction bases outside the gene matches: 3. The CDR3 spans 12 residues. Germline CDR1 SGHNT, CDR2 YYREEE (reference sequence). This CDR3 is CASGTSGYEQYF. The CDR3 bases are TGTGCCTCCGGGACTAGCGGCTACGAGCAGTACTTC. Complete variable domain (other parts from reference TRBV5-4 and TRBJ2-7): ETGVTQSPTHLIKTRGQQVTLRCSSQSGHNTVSWYQQALGQGPQFIFQYYREEENGRGNFPPRFSGLQFPNYSSELNVNALELDDSALYLCASGTSGYEQYFGPGTRLTVT.

This clone was counted once. The chain has TRBV7-9 and TRBJ2-3; 11 bases fit TRBD2. Trimming at V came to 4 bases and at J to 7 bases, leaving 7 bases not matched to a gene. The CDR3 runs to 15 residues. Per the germline V gene, CDR1 is SEHNR and CDR2 is FQNEAQ (reference sequence). The CDR3 reads CASSSTSGIGYTQYF. The DNA of the CDR3 is TGTGCCAGCAGCTCGACTAGCGGGATTGGGTATACGCAGTATTTT.

The rearrangement links TRBV9 to TRBJ2-2; D not certain. The V gene lost 0 bases and the J gene lost 2 bases, with 5 bases spanning the gap. The CDR3 spans 14 residues. Germline CDR1 SGDLS, CDR2 YYNGEE. The CDR3 DNA reads as TGTGCCAGCAGCGTAGTACTCAACACCGGGGAGCTGTTTTTT. It translates to CASSVVLNTGELFF.

The chain links TRBV27 to TRBJ2-1; TRBD2 matches 7 bases. This CDR3 has 15 amino acids. CDR1 and CDR2 (germline): MNHEY, SMNVEV (reference sequence). The ends lost 4 bases at V and 4 bases at J; junction bases unmatched: 7. The CDR3 region is CASSWSGTQYNEQFF. The CDR3 DNA follows: TGTGCCAGCAGTTGGAGCGGGACCCAATACAATGAGCAGTTCTTC.

This chain uses TRBV29-1 with TRBJ2-7; D is possibly TRBD1 (5 bases). Per the germline V gene, CDR1 is SQVTM and CDR2 is ANQGSEA. V lost 3 bases and J 6 bases, leaving 18 bases between the germline ends. CDR3 length: 14 residues. The CDR3 coding sequence is TGCAGCGTTGAGGACATCGTCCTATATAGCGAGCAGTACTTC. This translates into CSVEDIVLYSEQYF.

Written as DNA, the CDR3 is TGTGCCAGCAGCGTAGTAACTAGCGGATACAATGAGCAGTTCTTC. Residues: CASSVVTSGYNEQFF. The chain carries TRBV9 and TRBJ2-1, with 8 bases fitting TRBD2. Germline-derived CDR1 and CDR2 are SGDLS and YYNGEE. The V gene end was trimmed by 0 bases and the J gene end by 4 bases; junction bases not matched to a gene: 3. CDR3 length equals 15 residues.

The rearrangement joins TRBV5-1 to TRBJ1-1; 7 bases map to TRBD1. From germline, CDR1 is SGHRS and CDR2 YFSETQ. With 2 bases clipped from V and 1 base from J, the junction kept 8 bases outside the gene matches. This CDR3 has 16 residues. The CDR3: CASSLLGTAENTEAFF. The DNA of the CDR3 is TGCGCCAGCAGCTTATTGGGGACAGCCGAGAACACTGAAGCTTTCTTT.

The chain couples TRBV27 to TRBJ2-7; TRBD2 agrees at 8 bases. The germline CDR1 and CDR2 sequences are MNHEY and SMNVEV (reference sequence). J lost 5 bases, V lost 7 bases, and 13 bases had no gene match. The CDR3 runs 15 residues. In DNA form, the CDR3 reads TGTGCCAGCACCCTCGGGAGGGGGGAGGACGACGAGCAGTACTTC. This encodes CASTLGRGEDDEQYF.

This chain links TRBV5-1 with TRBJ2-4, with TRBD1 matching 10 bases. The CDR3 spans 14 residues. The V gene's germline CDR1 is SGHRS and CDR2 YFSETQ. Losses at the gene ends were 4 bases for V and 7 bases for J; bases not matched to a gene: 5. The DNA for the CDR3 is TGCGCCAGCAGCGAGGGACAGGGGATCAACATTCAGTACTTC. It yields the protein CASSEGQGINIQYF. The full variable domain, rest sourced from reference TRBV5-1 and TRBJ2-4, is KAGVTQTPRYLIKTRGQQVTLSCSPISGHRSVSWYQQTPGQGLQFLFEYFSETQRNKGNFPGRFSGRQFSNSRSEMNVSTLELGDSALYLCASSEGQGINIQYFGAGTRLSVL.

The chain joins TRBV3-1 (or the pseudogene TRBV3-2) to TRBJ2-7; D is possibly TRBD2 (6 bases). The CDR3 extends over 15 amino acids. Deletions cut 1 base from V and 0 bases from J, with 10 bases between. CDR1 and CDR2 from the germline V gene are LGHDT and YNNKEL (reference sequence). CDR3 region: CASSQGGGTSYEQYF. CDR3 sequence (DNA): TGTGCCAGCAGCCAAGGGGGCGGGACCTCCTACGAGCAGTACTTC.

DNA for the CDR3: TGTGCCAGCAGTTACTCGAGGCAGTCACCCAAGAACGTAGGAAAACTGTTTTTT. This translates into CASSYSRQSPKNVGKLFF. The J gene is TRBJ1-4, the V gene TRBV6-2 or TRBV6-3; D is ambiguous. CDR1 and CDR2 from the germline V gene are MNHEY and SVGEGT. V was cut by 0 bases and J by 10 bases, with 24 bases left in between. The CDR3 sequence is 18 residues long.